Below, one T cell receptor (beta chain) is given with its context. CDR3 length: 15 residues. The V end lost 1 base, the J end lost 4 bases, and 11 bases lay between the germline ends. Germline assignment: CDR1 SGHTA and CDR2 FQGNSA. The sample comes from a study of cytomegalovirus exposure and HLA in healthy donors. Healthy donors of bone marrow made up the group. The PCR employed 60 Vbeta primers together with 13 Jbeta primers. Source study methods: Approximately 11 million of the roughly 80 million unique TCR beta chains counted in a later analysis were shared. Clones were read by immunoSEQ multiplex PCR, and TCRdb kept only the in-frame ones, dropping some. V, J and clone size derive from that table, while D and trimming were established from the DNA sequence. This table holds some 150,000 clones, about two thirds found once.

The chain is built from TRBV7-2 and TRBJ1-5; tentative D call: TRBD1 (6 bases). Material for sequencing was PBMCs. The receptor comes from a woman aged 25 to 39 in good health and CMV-seronegative. In nucleotides, the CDR3 is TGTGCCAGCAGCTTAGTTGGGACAAGAAATCAGCCCCAGCATTTT. It yields the protein CASSLVGTRNQPQHF. Together with reference TRBV7-2 and TRBJ1-5, the CDR3 gives the full variable domain: GAGVSQSPSNKVTEKGKDVELRCDPISGHTALYWYRQSLGQGLEFLIYFQGNSAPDKSGLPSDRFSAERTGGSVSTLTIQRTQQEDSAVYLCASSLVGTRNQPQHFGDGTRLSIL.